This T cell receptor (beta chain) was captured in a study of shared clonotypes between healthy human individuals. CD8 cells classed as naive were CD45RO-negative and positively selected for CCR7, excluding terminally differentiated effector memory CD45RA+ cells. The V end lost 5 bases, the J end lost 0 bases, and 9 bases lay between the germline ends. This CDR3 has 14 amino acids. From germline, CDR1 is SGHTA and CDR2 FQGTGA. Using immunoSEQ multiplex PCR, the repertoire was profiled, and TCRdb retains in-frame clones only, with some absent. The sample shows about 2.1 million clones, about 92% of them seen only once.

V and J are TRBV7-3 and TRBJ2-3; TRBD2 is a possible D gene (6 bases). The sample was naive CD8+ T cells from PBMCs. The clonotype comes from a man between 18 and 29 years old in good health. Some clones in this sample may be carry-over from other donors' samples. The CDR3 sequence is CASSVLASTDTQYF. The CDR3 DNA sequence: TGTGCCAGCAGCGTACTAGCTAGCACAGATACGCAGTATTTT.